What follows are 16 T cell receptor beta chains derived from one specimen sequenced in a study of cytomegalovirus exposure and HLA in healthy donors (dated by TCRdb to the late 2010s). Receptor amplification or capture employed the immunoSEQ multiplex PCR assay. The multiplex PCR relied on a mix of 60 forward primers for TCR Vbeta segments and 13 reverse primers for TCR Jbeta segments. Imported from immuneACCESS, the table was reduced by TCRdb to in-frame sequences with V and J called. These copies leave out some clones; in studies compared against another copy, an unresolved V gene accounts for under half, and the cause of the remainder is not known. Across this sample there are 120,000 or so clones, with roughly 86% seen only once. Of the sample, 1.5% to 2% falls within the top ten clones. The sample consisted of PBMCs. Source of these receptors: a man aged 40-49 years in good health and CMV-seronegative.

This clone has just one count. V is TRBV28 and J is TRBJ2-7; D may be TRBD1 (5 bases). CDR1 is MDHEN and CDR2 is SYDVKM in the germline V gene. The CDR3 runs 14 residues. V was shortened by 5 bases and J by 0 bases, with 11 bases between the two germline ends. DNA of the CDR3: TGTGCCAGCAGTGTCACAGGTTTCTCCTACGAGCAGTACTTC. This codes for CASSVTGFSYEQYF.

J is TRBJ1-6 and V is TRBV5-6; weak D call: TRBD1 (5 bases). The length of the CDR3 is 14 residues. Germline CDR1 reads SGHDT; CDR2 reads YYEEEE. V lost 2 bases and J lost 7, with 10 bases in between. CDR3 DNA: TGTGCCAGCAGCTTTAGGGGTTTCAATTCACCCCTCCACTTT. The encoded protein is CASSFRGFNSPLHF.

This sequence joins TRBV6-5 and TRBJ1-2; 8 positions agree with TRBD1. Losses at the gene ends were 0 bases for V and 7 bases for J; bases not matched to a gene: 4. The CDR3 is 14 amino acids. Germline-derived CDR1 and CDR2 are MNHEY and SVGAGI. The CDR3 sequence: CASSYSPTGVGYTF. For the CDR3, the DNA is TGTGCCAGCAGTTACTCACCGACAGGGGTTGGCTACACCTTC.

This clone was found once. This chain links TRBV5-1 with TRBJ1-6; 7 positions match TRBD1. CDR1 and CDR2 from the germline V gene are SGHRS and YFSETQ. CDR3 size: 16 residues. V shed 4 bases and J 9 bases; nucleotides not matched to a gene: 13. The CDR3 DNA reads as TGCGCCAGCAGCAAAGACAGGGCCAGGGGGATTTCACCCCTCCACTTT. It specifies CASSKDRARGISPLHF.

The gene calls are TRBV29-1 and TRBJ1-3; 12 nucleotides agree with TRBD1. The germline gives CDR1 SQVTM, CDR2 ANQGSEA. The J segment lost 0 bases and the V segment lost 5 bases, leaving 5 bases of the junction unmatched. There are 16 residues in the CDR3. The chain's CDR3 is CSVSGTGGPSGNTIYF. Written as DNA, the CDR3 is TGCAGCGTTTCCGGGACAGGGGGCCCCTCTGGAAACACCATATATTTT.

J is TRBJ2-5 and V is TRBV19; 7 bases match TRBD1. Germline V gene data show CDR1 as LNHDA and CDR2 as SQIVND (reference sequence). V gave up 6 bases and J gave up 5 bases; unmatched junction bases: 15. The CDR3 length is 16 residues. The CDR3 DNA reads TGTGCCAGTAGCAGACAGGGTGGGGTTCTAGAGGAGACCCAGTACTTC. Its protein is CASSRQGGVLEETQYF.

V and J are TRBV13 and TRBJ2-3; TRBD2 agrees at 8 bases. Germline V gene lookup returns CDR1 PRHDT and CDR2 FYEKMQ (reference sequence). J lost 0 bases, V lost 1 base, and 12 bases had no gene match. This CDR3 has 19 residues. The chain's CDR3 is CASSLDPPGIAGSTDTQYF. The DNA for the CDR3 is TGTGCCAGCAGCTTAGACCCCCCAGGAATAGCGGGAAGCACAGATACGCAGTATTTT. Full variable domain (rest looked up from reference TRBV13 and TRBJ2-3): AAGVIQSPRHLIKEKRETATLKCYPIPRHDTVYWYQQGPGQDPQFLISFYEKMQSDKGSIPDRFSAQQFSDYHSELNMSSLELGDSALYFCASSLDPPGIAGSTDTQYFGPGTRLTVL.

The table lists this clone with a count of one. The V and J genes are TRBV19 and TRBJ1-1, with 7 bases that match TRBD1. The CDR3 has 15 amino acids. J was trimmed by 8 bases and V by 4 bases; bases with no gene match: 13. Germline assignment: CDR1 LNHDA and CDR2 SQIVND (reference sequence). CDR3 DNA: TGTGCCAGTAGTACCCTTACAGGGGTTGGGTCGGAAGCTTTCTTT. It is translated as CASSTLTGVGSEAFF.

This clone has just a few counts. At one boundary the junction diverges from the germline segment, which might be a read error. The chain carries TRBV2 and TRBJ2-7, with unresolved D. This CDR3 comprises 14 residues. Looked up from germline, CDR1 is SNHLY and CDR2 is FYNNEI. The CDR3 reads CATSKNINSYEQYF. In nucleotides, the CDR3 is TGTGCCACCAGTAAGAACATCAACTCCTACGAGCAGTACTTC.

V is TRBV2 and J is TRBJ2-7, with unresolved D. Germline values: CDR1 SNHLY, CDR2 FYNNEI. V gave up 0 bases and J gave up 7 bases, with 13 bases separating them. CDR3 length equals 14 residues. The CDR3 here is CASSEALRQMEQYF. The CDR3, as DNA: TGTGCCAGCAGTGAAGCGCTGCGGCAAATGGAGCAGTACTTC.

The CDR3 coding sequence is TGTGCCAGCAGCTTGGACTGGCGTAGGACCCAGTACTTC. It translates to CASSLDWRRTQYF. The rearrangement joins TRBV7-6 to TRBJ2-5; possible D gene TRBD2, 5 bases. Germline V gives CDR1 SGHVS, CDR2 FNYEAQ. The CDR3 spans 13 residues. Between the trimmed V and J ends, which lost 3 bases and 7 bases, there was a span of 12 bases. Looking up the rest from reference TRBV7-6 and TRBJ2-5 gives the full variable domain: GAGVSQSPRYKVTKRGQDVALRCDPISGHVSLYWYRQALGQGPEFLTYFNYEAQQDKSGLPNDRFSAERPEGSISTLTIQRTEQRDSAMYRCASSLDWRRTQYFGPGTRLLVL.

CDR3 sequence reads: CASSLQGNTEAFF. The CDR3, as DNA: TGTGCCAGCAGCCTTCAGGGTAACACTGAAGCTTTCTTT. The V call is TRBV7-3, the J call TRBJ1-1, with D possibly TRBD1 on 5 matching bases. This CDR3 comprises 13 residues. The V end was cut by 5 bases, the J end by 2 bases, with 9 bases between. Germline CDR1 and CDR2: SGHTA and FQGTGA.

V is TRBV5-1 and J is TRBJ1-2, with D hard to call. Between the trimmed V and J ends, which lost 4 bases and 0 bases, there was a span of 10 bases. Germline CDR1 reads SGHRS; CDR2 reads YFSETQ. CDR3 size: 14 residues. This CDR3 is CASSLTNSNYGYTF. In nucleotides, the CDR3 is TGCGCCAGCAGCCTGACAAATTCTAACTATGGCTACACCTTC. Full variable domain (outside the CDR3, taken from reference TRBV5-1 and TRBJ1-2): KAGVTQTPRYLIKTRGQQVTLSCSPISGHRSVSWYQQTPGQGLQFLFEYFSETQRNKGNFPGRFSGRQFSNSRSEMNVSTLELGDSALYLCASSLTNSNYGYTFGSGTRLTVV.

The rearrangement links TRBV30 to TRBJ1-1, with D uncertain. This CDR3 has 11 residues. V shed 8 bases and J shed 2 bases, with 9 bases lying between them. CDR1 is GTSNPN, CDR2 SVGIG, per germline (reference sequence). The CDR3 nucleotides are TGTGCCGCGCACTTAAACACTGAAGCTTTCTTT. This gives the protein CAAHLNTEAFF. The full variable domain, with the rest looked up from reference TRBV30 and TRBJ1-1, is SQTIHQWPATLVQPVGSPLSLECTVEGTSNPNLYWYRQAAGRGLQLLFYSVGIGQISSEVPQNLSASRPQDRQFILSSKKLLLSDSGFYLCAAHLNTEAFFGQGTRLTVV.

Concerning this clone itself: This CDR3 is also generated by other DNA sequences in the sample. The rearrangement joins TRBV5-4 to TRBJ2-1, with D tentatively TRBD2 (6 bases). Trimming left V 0 bases short and J 6 bases short, with 7 bases between. CDR1 and CDR2 (germline): SGHNT, YYREEE (reference sequence). The CDR3 sequence is 13 residues long. The CDR3 loop reads CASSLAGGNEQFF. Here the CDR3 DNA reads TGTGCCAGCAGCTTGGCCGGGGGCAATGAGCAGTTCTTC.

The chain couples TRBV2 to TRBJ2-1, with TRBD1 matching over 12 bases. Per germline, CDR1 SNHLY and CDR2 FYNNEI. The CDR3 is 14 residues long. Trimming at V came to 5 bases and at J to 9 bases, leaving 5 bases not matched to a gene. The DNA for the CDR3 is TGTGCCAGCAGTTACGGGACAGGGGGCGCTGAGCAGTTCTTC. Amino acids: CASSYGTGGAEQFF.